The 12 T cell receptor beta chains below come from one sample, sequenced in a study of blood T cells in healthy people across ages. The use of a sample-barcoded 5' primer and a J-beta primer mix characterized a second PCR of roughly 6 to 11 cycles. A single record per CDR3 protein comes from TCRdb applying MiXCR to the 5' RACE reads. Here the sample spans approximately 680,000 distinct CDR3 sequences, approximately 29% being singletons. Specimen: blood. Source of these receptors: a woman of 80 years or more in good health.

This clonotype was detected many times. The genes are TRBV4-2 and TRBJ2-5, with 12 bases identical to TRBD2. The CDR3 loop spans 17 amino acids. The J segment lost 1 base and the V segment lost 0 bases, leaving 3 bases of the junction unmatched. Germline V gives CDR1 LGHNA, CDR2 YNFKEQ. The CDR3 is CASSQDTSGGIQETQYF. CDR3 nucleotides: TGTGCCAGCAGCCAAGATACTAGCGGGGGGATCCAAGAGACCCAGTACTTC.

The V and J genes are TRBV7-2 and TRBJ2-5, with 9 bases matching TRBD1. Unmatched junction bases numbered 5, after V lost 2 bases and J lost 4 bases. This CDR3 has 15 amino acids. Germline V lookup: CDR1 SGHTA, CDR2 FQGNSA. CDR3 protein: CASSLITGGVETQYF. For the CDR3, the DNA is TGTGCCAGCAGCTTAATAACAGGGGGCGTAGAGACCCAGTACTTC.

This rearrangement joins TRBV6-2 or TRBV6-3 to TRBJ1-1, with D maybe TRBD1 (5 bases). The CDR3 is 15 residues long. Germline values: CDR1 MNHEY, CDR2 SVGEGT. Trimming left V 2 bases short and J 10 bases short, with 20 bases between. This chain's CDR3 is CASSYERGGGSGAFF. The CDR3 nucleotides read TGTGCCAGCAGTTACGAGAGGGGCGGCGGGTCGGGAGCTTTCTTT.

This clonotype occurred a few times. This chain uses TRBV6-6 with TRBJ1-2; the D is unclear. Deletions cut 8 bases from V and 6 bases from J, with 16 bases between. The germline gives CDR1 MNHNY, CDR2 SVGAGI (reference sequence). The CDR3 has 13 amino acids. The CDR3 DNA sequence: TGTGCCAGCGACAAAAAGGGATATGATGGCTACACCTTC. It codes for CASDKKGYDGYTF.

In the case of this clonotype: This sequence may be a read error, since a much larger clone differs from it by one base. The V gene is TRBV20-1, the J gene TRBJ2-1; 9 bases are shared with TRBD2. This CDR3 has 16 residues. Germline CDR1 and CDR2: DFQATT and SNEGSKA (reference sequence). The CDR3 region has the DNA TGCGGTGCTAGTTTGGAGCGGGGGGCCCATGGGGATGAGCAGTTCTTC. Translating gives CGASLERGAHGDEQFF.

This clonotype was recorded a few times. A much larger clone is a single base away; this may be a read error. This chain joins TRBV7-2 and TRBJ2-5, with 10 bases fitting TRBD1. The CDR3 sequence is 14 residues long. V was clipped by 4 bases and J by 11 bases; unmatched bases: 10. CDR1 and CDR2 from the germline V gene are SGHTA and FQGNSA. The CDR3 reads CASSWGQGSNEQYF. CDR3 nucleotides: TGTGCCAGCAGCTGGGGACAGGGGTCGAATGAGCAGTACTTC.

This clonotype was counted between two and nine times. This sequence joins TRBV5-4 and TRBJ2-3; D is ambiguous. CDR1 is SGHNT, CDR2 YYREEE, per germline (reference sequence). The germline V and J ends were trimmed by 4 bases and 0 bases, with 9 bases remaining between them. CDR3 size: 14 residues. Here the CDR3 reads CASSPALSTDTQYF. The CDR3 nucleotides read TGTGCCAGCAGCCCTGCTTTGAGCACAGATACGCAGTATTTT.

V gene TRBV5-6 combines with J gene TRBJ2-2; 8 bases match TRBD2. The CDR3 is made up of 15 amino acids. The germline V gene has CDR1 SGHDT and CDR2 YYEEEE. The V gene end was trimmed by 0 bases and the J gene end by 6 bases; junction bases not matched to a gene: 4. This chain's CDR3 is CASSLVGGASGELFF. Here the CDR3 DNA reads TGTGCCAGCAGCTTGGTCGGGGGGGCCTCCGGGGAGCTGTTTTTT.

Many counts were recorded for this clonotype. V gene TRBV9 combines with J gene TRBJ2-1, with TRBD2 matching over 8 bases. Trimming at V came to 2 bases and at J to 6 bases, leaving 13 bases not matched to a gene. From germline, CDR1 is SGDLS and CDR2 YYNGEE. The CDR3 is 17 amino acids. Here the CDR3 DNA reads TGTGCCAGCAGCGTCGGTGGTAGCGGGGCGCCGAGCAATGAGCAGTTCTTC. Its protein is CASSVGGSGAPSNEQFF.

This clonotype was seen repeatedly, ten times or more. This chain connects TRBV27 to TRBJ2-1; 9 bases are shared with TRBD1. Unmatched junction bases numbered 9, after V lost 2 bases and J lost 7 bases. CDR1 is MNHEY, CDR2 SMNVEV, per germline (reference sequence). The CDR3 consists of 16 residues. CDR3 sequence: CASSLIGQGRWNEQFF. The CDR3 nucleotides read TGTGCCAGCAGTTTAATCGGACAGGGGAGGTGGAATGAGCAGTTCTTC.

This clonotype was seen more than once but under ten times. V gene TRBV5-1 combines with J gene TRBJ2-1; TRBD2 might be the D (5 bases). The J call could be wrong; TRBJ2-7 is a better fit for the DNA end. This CDR3 is 15 amino acids long. Per the germline V gene, CDR1 is SGHRS and CDR2 is YFSETQ. The CDR3 reads CASSLDSGSYNEQYF. The DNA of the CDR3 is TGCGCCAGCAGCTTGGACAGCGGCAGCTACAATGAGCAGTACTTC.

The V call is TRBV5-1, the J call TRBJ1-5; D uncertain. Trimming left V 4 bases short and J 0 bases short, with 8 bases between. CDR1 is SGHRS and CDR2 is YFSETQ in the germline V gene. The CDR3 consists of 14 residues. CDR3 DNA: TGCGCCAGCAGCCAGGATCCTAGCAATCAGCCCCAGCATTTT. Amino acid sequence: CASSQDPSNQPQHF. Combining the CDR3 with reference TRBV5-1 and TRBJ1-5 gives the whole variable domain KAGVTQTPRYLIKTRGQQVTLSCSPISGHRSVSWYQQTPGQGLQFLFEYFSETQRNKGNFPGRFSGRQFSNSRSEMNVSTLELGDSALYLCASSQDPSNQPQHFGDGTRLSIL.